Described below is a single TCR beta chain sequence and its context. Its specificity is unknown. Each sample yielded at least 6 micrograms of PBMC total RNA. This record comes from a study of blood T cells in healthy people across ages. Study-level findings and limits: Conclusively comparing naive with antigen-experienced cells was impossible with unsorted PBMCs. Diversity of TCR beta per million T cells declined in a roughly linear way with age.

The use of a sample-barcoded 5' primer and a J-beta primer mix characterized a second PCR of 7 to 11 cycles. TCRdb reprocessed the 5' RACE reads via MiXCR and lists one record per CDR3 protein. The data hold some 640,000 distinct CDR3 sequences, with over 45% observed a single time. The V and J ends lost 2 bases and 3 bases respectively, with 7 bases between them. The CDR3 sequence is 13 residues long. Per germline, CDR1 KGHSH and CDR2 LQKENI. This chain links TRBV18 with TRBJ1-1; D is uncertain. The specimen was blood. The clonotype originates from a woman aged 55-69 years in good health. The CDR3 region is CASSPISDTEAFF. The CDR3 DNA reads TGTGCCAGCTCACCAATCTCGGACACTGAAGCTTTCTTT.